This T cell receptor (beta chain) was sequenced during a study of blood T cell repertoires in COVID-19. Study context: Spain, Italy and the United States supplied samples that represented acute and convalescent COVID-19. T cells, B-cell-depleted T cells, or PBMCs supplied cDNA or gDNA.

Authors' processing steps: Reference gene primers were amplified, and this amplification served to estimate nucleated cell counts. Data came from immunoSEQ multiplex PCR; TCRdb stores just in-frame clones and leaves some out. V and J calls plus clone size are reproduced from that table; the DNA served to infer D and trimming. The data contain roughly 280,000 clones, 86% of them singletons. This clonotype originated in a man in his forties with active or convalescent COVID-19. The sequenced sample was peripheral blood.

In nucleotides, the CDR3 is TGTGCCAGCAGCGAGTATACAGGGACCGAGCAGTACTTC. Its protein product is CASSEYTGTEQYF. The V call is TRBV9, the J call TRBJ2-7; D might be TRBD1 (6 bases). V was cut by 3 bases and J by 6 bases, with 13 bases left in between. The CDR3 consists of 13 residues. Looked up from germline, CDR1 is SGDLS and CDR2 is YYNGEE. Full variable domain (outside the CDR3, taken from reference TRBV9 and TRBJ2-7): DSGVTQTPKHLITATGQRVTLRCSPRSGDLSVYWYQQSLDQGLQFLIQYYNGEERAKGNILERFSAQQFPDLHSELNLSSLELGDSALYFCASSEYTGTEQYFGPGTRLTVT.